This TCR beta chain is drawn from a study of tumor-infiltrating lymphocytes in primary liver carcinoma. About the research overall: Samples yielded about 3.5 to 7.5 million productive TCRbeta reads, similar across tissue types. Overall study results and limits: Whereas tumor region pairs overlapped more, tumor-adjacent and tumor-blood pairs overlapped less. Representation across all five tumor regions was limited to only about 7-24% of top clones.

In regard to this clonotype: Antigen: not known. Its ends do not fully match the called genes, so a read error is possible.

The CDR3 runs to 13 residues. From 500 ng of total RNA, TCR beta-specific cDNA was reverse-transcribed using a constant-region primer. Investigators got TCR beta libraries out of three nested multiplex PCR rounds, done with slightly modified ARM-PCR. TRBV1-TRBV30 forward primers paired with a C-beta reverse primer drove the first two PCR rounds, ten to eleven cycles each. TCRdb re-analysed the multiplex PCR reads in MiXCR, keeping a single row per CDR3 protein. The sample includes roughly 200,000 distinct CDR3 sequences, approximately 80% of them seen just once. Unsorted bulk tissue of roughly 20-31 mg yielded co-extracted RNA and DNA. Those sampled were patients whose primary liver carcinoma was treated by surgical resection.

The TCR originated in a man aged 35-49 years with primary liver carcinoma and hepatitis B virus infection. The chain couples TRBV12-3 or TRBV12-4 to TRBJ2-1, with 7 nucleotides matching TRBD1. The source material was tumor tissue from primary liver carcinoma. Here the CDR3 DNA reads TGTGCCAGAAGTCTCGGACAGGACAATGAGCAGTGGTTC. This gives the protein CARSLGQDNEQWF.